The next 15 T cell receptor beta chains were all read from a single sample in a study of control samples from healthy donors and cancer patients (dated by TCRdb to the early 2020s). Receptor amplification or capture employed the immunoSEQ multiplex PCR assay. In TCRdb, the immuneACCESS table is reduced to in-frame sequences with V and J assigned. These tables do not hold every clone; where another copy was compared, an unresolved V gene accounts for under half, and the others remain unexplained. This sample has 150,000 to 200,000 clones in its table, and 85% to 90% of those were observed once. 4% to 6% of the sample is held by the ten biggest clonotypes. Specimen: blood. The receptor source for this set is a woman younger than 45 in good health.

The genes are TRBV29-1 and TRBJ2-1; D call uncertain. The CDR3 consists of 12 residues. Trimming removed 6 bases from V and 6 bases from J, with 12 bases in between. Germline V gene sequence: CDR1 SQVTM, CDR2 ANQGSEA. CDR3: CSVDGRRNEQFF. The CDR3 DNA is TGCAGCGTCGATGGACGGCGCAATGAGCAGTTCTTC.

This clone has a single count. The chain combines TRBV4-1 with TRBJ1-5; 8 nucleotides line up with TRBD1. This CDR3 has 18 amino acids. Germline V gene data show CDR1 as MGHRA and CDR2 as YSYEKL. V lost 2 bases, J lost 3 bases, and 12 bases stayed unmatched. CDR3 amino acids: CASSQPSSGQVLNQPQHF. For the CDR3, the DNA is TGCGCCAGCAGCCAACCGAGCTCGGGACAGGTTCTCAATCAGCCCCAGCATTTT.

The genes are TRBV11-2 and TRBJ1-6; 7 bases are shared with TRBD1. This CDR3 comprises 18 residues. Germline trimming cut 2 bases from V and 7 bases from J; bases unmatched to any gene: 14. CDR1 and CDR2 from the germline V gene are SGHAT and FQNNGV. The CDR3 reads CASSLIRPPGQMNSPLHF. As DNA, the CDR3 is TGTGCCAGCAGCTTAATCCGCCCCCCGGGACAGATGAATTCACCCCTCCACTTT.

The chain has TRBV28 and TRBJ1-5; 7 bases are shared with TRBD1. The CDR3 contains 16 residues. The V segment lost 2 bases and the J segment 7 bases; nucleotides outside the gene matches: 11. Germline V lookup: CDR1 MDHEN, CDR2 SYDVKM. The CDR3 here is CASSLSDWDRDQPQHF. The CDR3 region has the DNA TGTGCCAGCAGTTTAAGTGATTGGGACAGAGACCAGCCCCAGCATTTT.

The gene calls are TRBV3-1 (or the pseudogene TRBV3-2) and TRBJ1-3; 8 bases map to TRBD1. This CDR3 is built from 16 residues. Germline trimming cut 4 bases from V and 0 bases from J; bases unmatched to any gene: 5. Looked up from germline, CDR1 is LGHDT and CDR2 is YNNKEL (reference sequence). CDR3 coding DNA: TGTGCCAGCAGCCGTGTCAGGGGGCTCTCTGGAAACACCATATATTTT. Protein sequence: CASSRVRGLSGNTIYF.

V is TRBV28 and J is TRBJ2-7; 7 nucleotides agree with TRBD2. CDR3 length equals 15 residues. V gave up 6 bases and J gave up 5 bases; unmatched junction bases: 13. Looked up from germline, CDR1 is MDHEN and CDR2 is SYDVKM. DNA for the CDR3: TGTGCCAGCAGAATTAGACCAAGCGGGATCCACGAGCAGTACTTC. Translation: CASRIRPSGIHEQYF.

This clone showed up just once. This chain joins TRBV30 and TRBJ1-1; weak D call: TRBD1 (5 bases). The V end was cut by 8 bases, the J end by 3 bases, with 13 bases between. The CDR3 runs 12 residues. Germline loops: CDR1 GTSNPN, CDR2 SVGIG (reference sequence). CDR3 sequence reads: CARRDGDTEAFF. In DNA, the CDR3 is TGTGCCCGCCGGGACGGAGACACTGAAGCTTTCTTT. Based on the CDR3 plus reference TRBV30 and TRBJ1-1, the full variable domain is SQTIHQWPATLVQPVGSPLSLECTVEGTSNPNLYWYRQAAGRGLQLLFYSVGIGQISSEVPQNLSASRPQDRQFILSSKKLLLSDSGFYLCARRDGDTEAFFGQGTRLTVV.

The rearrangement joins TRBV30 to TRBJ1-1; D not certain. CDR3 length equals 14 residues. V was shortened by 4 bases and J by 0 bases, with 12 bases between the two germline ends. The germline V gene has CDR1 GTSNPN and CDR2 SVGIG (reference sequence). The CDR3 DNA reads as TGTGCCTGGACCCAGCCGCCCATGAACACTGAAGCTTTCTTT. This sequence encodes CAWTQPPMNTEAFF.

This clone was observed a handful of times. J is TRBJ1-2 and V is TRBV4-2, with a possible D match to TRBD1 (5 bases). Germline V gene sequence: CDR1 LGHNA, CDR2 YNFKEQ. The V and J ends lost 4 bases and 5 bases respectively, with 14 bases between them. The CDR3 loop spans 14 amino acids. The DNA for the CDR3 is TGTGCCAGCAGCCCCGGGACTGATGTTTATGGCTACACCTTC. Protein product: CASSPGTDVYGYTF.

This sequence joins TRBV6-5 and TRBJ2-1; 9 positions agree with TRBD2. The V gene end was trimmed by 8 bases and the J gene end by 7 bases; junction bases not matched to a gene: 9. Germline V gene sequence: CDR1 MNHEY, CDR2 SVGAGI. The CDR3 runs 14 residues. The CDR3 DNA follows: TGTGCCAGCTCCTTAGCGGGAGTTTGGAATGAGCAGTTCTTC. It yields the protein CASSLAGVWNEQFF.

The chain uses TRBV15 and TRBJ2-3; 16 bases are a match to TRBD2. The CDR3 spans 18 residues. Trimming removed 0 bases from V and 4 bases from J; junction bases left unmatched: 4. From germline, CDR1 is LNHNV and CDR2 YYDKDF (reference sequence). The CDR3 coding sequence is TGTGCCACCAGCAGAGATGAGGGACTAGCGGGAGGGCCAGATACGCAGTATTTT. As protein: CATSRDEGLAGGPDTQYF. Drawing the rest from reference TRBV15 and TRBJ2-3, the complete variable domain is DAMVIQNPRYQVTQFGKPVTLSCSQTLNHNVMYWYQQKSSQAPKLLFHYYDKDFNNEADTPDNFQSRRPNTSFCFLDIRSPGLGDTAMYLCATSRDEGLAGGPDTQYFGPGTRLTVL.

The chain combines TRBV27 with TRBJ2-7, with TRBD1 matching 7 bases. The germline gives CDR1 MNHEY, CDR2 SMNVEV (reference sequence). This CDR3 is built from 12 residues. Trimming cost V 5 bases and J 7 bases; bases outside gene matches: 5. The CDR3 protein is CASSPTGREQYV. The CDR3 DNA follows: TGTGCCAGCAGTCCGACAGGGAGAGAGCAGTACGTC.

The chain recombines TRBV5-1 with TRBJ1-6, with D hard to call. Germline loops: CDR1 SGHRS, CDR2 YFSETQ. Trimming left V 1 base short and J 0 bases short, with 14 bases between. This CDR3 spans 18 amino acids. The CDR3 is CASSLRERTSSYNSPLHF. CDR3 bases: TGCGCCAGCAGCTTGAGGGAGAGGACGAGCTCCTATAATTCACCCCTCCACTTT. Full variable domain (remainder filled in from reference TRBV5-1 and TRBJ1-6): KAGVTQTPRYLIKTRGQQVTLSCSPISGHRSVSWYQQTPGQGLQFLFEYFSETQRNKGNFPGRFSGRQFSNSRSEMNVSTLELGDSALYLCASSLRERTSSYNSPLHFGNGTRLTVT.

This clone was detected a few times. The rearrangement uses TRBV28 and TRBJ2-2; D could derive from TRBD1 or TRBD2 (5 bases each). The CDR3 sequence is 14 residues long. Trimming took off 6 bases at V and 5 bases at J, with 13 bases between the two ends. In germline, CDR1 is MDHEN, CDR2 SYDVKM. The DNA for the CDR3 is TGTGCCAGCAGAACCCCGGGACGGACCGGGGAGCTGTTTTTT. It codes for CASRTPGRTGELFF.

The chain recombines TRBV14 with TRBJ1-2, with TRBD1 as a possible D gene (5 bases). The CDR3 has 14 amino acids. Germline V lookup: CDR1 SGHDN, CDR2 FVKESK. Trimming shortened V by 4 bases and J by 2 bases, and 11 bases separated the two germline ends. The CDR3 here is CASSLQDGNYGYTF. CDR3 DNA sequence: TGTGCCAGCAGCCTACAGGACGGGAACTATGGCTACACCTTC.